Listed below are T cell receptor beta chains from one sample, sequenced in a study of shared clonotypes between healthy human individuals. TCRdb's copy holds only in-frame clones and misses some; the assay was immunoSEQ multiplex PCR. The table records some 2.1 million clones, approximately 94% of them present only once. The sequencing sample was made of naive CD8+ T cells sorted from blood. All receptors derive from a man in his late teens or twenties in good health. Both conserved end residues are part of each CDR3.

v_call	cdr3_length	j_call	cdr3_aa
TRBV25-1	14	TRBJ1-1	CASSPRDRGSEAFF
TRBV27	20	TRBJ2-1	CASSLSGRLAGVSSYNEQFF
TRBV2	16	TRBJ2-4	CASIELGGGAKNIQYF
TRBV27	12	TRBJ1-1	CASGEKGTEAFF
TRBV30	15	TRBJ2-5	CAWNHWAGGQETQYF
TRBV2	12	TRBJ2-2	CASNRYTGELFF
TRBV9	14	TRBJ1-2	CASSVKDRGRGYTF
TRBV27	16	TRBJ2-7	CASSLSPGTDSYEQYF
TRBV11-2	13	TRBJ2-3	CASSLFSTDTQYF
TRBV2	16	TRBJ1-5	CASSGAFEYSNQPQHF